These 7 T cell receptor beta chains came from one sample sequenced in a study of cytomegalovirus exposure and HLA in healthy donors. 13 Jbeta primers and 60 Vbeta primers were used for the PCR. Sequencing was performed with immunoSEQ multiplex PCR; in TCRdb, only in-frame clones are kept and a portion is missing. The sample has 100,000 to 150,000 clones, about 15% seen once. Material: PBMCs. The receptors derive from a female donor in good health and CMV-seropositive.

This clone was seen only a few times. Other DNA sequences in the same sample also yield this CDR3. The rearrangement uses TRBV11-2 and TRBJ1-1; D possibly corresponds to TRBD1 (6 bases). Germline CDR1 SGHAT, CDR2 FQNNGV. Trimming removed 5 bases at V and 5 bases at J, with 12 bases between. CDR3 length: 13 amino acids. The CDR3 sequence: CASSLAGATEAFF. CDR3 sequence (DNA): TGTGCCAGCAGCCTTGCAGGGGCGACTGAAGCTTTCTTT.

This clone was found a few times. This chain uses TRBV30 with TRBJ2-7; possible D gene TRBD2, 5 bases. The ends were cut back, 3 bases at V and 1 base at J, with 7 bases in the middle. The germline V gene has CDR1 GTSNPN and CDR2 SVGIG (reference sequence). The CDR3 loop spans 12 amino acids. CDR3 sequence reads: CAWRGLSYEQYF. In nucleotides, the CDR3 is TGTGCCTGGAGAGGACTTTCCTACGAGCAGTACTTC.

This clone was seen only a few times. The chain is built from TRBV5-1 and TRBJ2-3; 9 bases fit TRBD2. From germline, CDR1 is SGHRS and CDR2 YFSETQ. The CDR3 is 17 amino acids. V dropped 0 bases and J dropped 4; count of bases not matched to a gene: 9. The CDR3 reads CASSLAVAGGPADTQYF. CDR3 DNA sequence: TGCGCCAGCAGCTTGGCGGTTGCGGGAGGGCCTGCAGATACGCAGTATTTT.

This clone was recorded a few times. This sequence joins TRBV9 and TRBJ2-3; tentatively, D is TRBD2 (6 bases). The CDR3 is 15 residues long. V dropped 1 base and J dropped 0 bases, with 9 bases sitting between them. Germline-derived CDR1 and CDR2 are SGDLS and YYNGEE. Here the CDR3 reads CASSVSAGSTDTQYF. The CDR3 DNA reads TGTGCCAGCAGCGTATCCGCGGGGAGCACAGATACGCAGTATTTT.

This clone appeared a few times. The rearrangement links TRBV4-2 to TRBJ2-5; the match to TRBD2 covers 11 bases. The CDR3 is made up of 22 amino acids. J was trimmed by 1 base and V by 0 bases; bases with no gene match: 19. Germline V gene sequence: CDR1 LGHNA, CDR2 YNFKEQ. Here the CDR3 reads CASSQDHYTDLILAGAQETQYF. CDR3 nucleotides: TGTGCCAGCAGCCAAGATCACTACACGGACTTAATACTAGCGGGGGCCCAAGAGACCCAGTACTTC.

This chain uses TRBV6-4 with TRBJ1-5; 8 nucleotides match TRBD1. CDR1 and CDR2 from the germline V gene are MRHNA and SNTAGT. The trim removed 3 bases at V and 7 bases at J, leaving 11 bases unmatched. The CDR3 spans 16 residues. The CDR3 DNA follows: TGTGCCAGCAGTGAAAAACGACAGGGGCTCAGGCAGCCCCAGCATTTT. Its translation: CASSEKRQGLRQPQHF.

The table lists this clone with a few counts. The chain carries TRBV5-6 and TRBJ2-7; 10 bases fit TRBD2. Germline assignment: CDR1 SGHDT and CDR2 YYEEEE. This CDR3 spans 18 amino acids. J lost 2 bases, V lost 4 bases, and 15 bases had no gene match. The CDR3 DNA sequence: TGTGCCAGCAGCCGGCCCCAACCTTCTAGCGGGAGACCCTACGAGCAGTACTTC. Its protein product is CASSRPQPSSGRPYEQYF.